One TCR beta chain is described in this entry. Its antigen is not identified. This sample is part of a study of chemoradiotherapy in HPV16-positive cancers. The study's findings and limits: Candidate HPV-specific clones and E7-related TCR motifs grew in tumor during treatment.

This CDR3 is 15 amino acids long. With 6 bases removed from V and 2 bases from J, the gap between germline ends came to 13 bases. CDR1 is SNHLY, CDR2 FYNNEI, per germline. Produced via immunoSEQ multiplex PCR; TCRdb's table is partial and in-frame only. The sample includes about 20,000 clones, under 90% of them seen just once. Source: blood, taken from a patient who underwent chemoradiotherapy. This receptor was identified in a human donor with HPV-associated anogenital cancer. The V and J genes are TRBV2 and TRBJ1-4; D is perhaps TRBD1 (6 bases). This CDR3 reads CASSAQGQTNEKLFF. Here the CDR3 DNA reads TGTGCCAGCAGCGCCCAGGGGCAGACTAATGAAAAACTGTTTTTT.